This T cell receptor (beta chain) came from a study of blood T cell repertoires in COVID-19. At the level of the study: PBMCs, B-cell-depleted T cells, or T cells provided the cDNA or gDNA that made up the material.

This CDR3 has 13 amino acids. V trimming: 1 base; J trimming: 6 bases; junction bases outside the gene matches: 5. Looked up from germline, CDR1 is GTSNPN and CDR2 is SVGIG (reference sequence). Adults between roughly 18 and 90 years of age took part from under 25 US areas. Cohort allocation depended upon clinical history that participants reported. TCRdb's table, derived via immunoSEQ multiplex PCR, lists solely in-frame clones and lacks some. The sample carries roughly 280,000 clones, about nine tenths recorded once. This chain uses TRBV30 with TRBJ2-7; the match to TRBD2 covers 8 bases. The sequence was obtained from a woman aged 30 to 39 with acute COVID-19. Sample: PBMCs or T cells enriched from blood (not recorded which). CDR3 region: CAWSASGSSEQYF. CDR3 DNA sequence: TGTGCCTGGAGTGCAAGCGGGAGTTCCGAGCAGTACTTC.